What follows describes a single TCR beta chain. Its antigen is unknown. Sequenced by immunoSEQ multiplex PCR; TCRdb stores in-frame clones only, minus some. The table records 95,000 to 100,000 clones, about 88% of them present only once. This entry belongs to a study of T cell responses to AZD1222 COVID-19 vaccine. Study-wide results and caveats: Nearly half of unique spike-specific TCRs reportedly avoided B.1.351 and B.1.1.7 mutated regions.

Sequencing was performed on peripheral blood, taken on day 0 of AZD1222 vaccination. The sequence was obtained from an adult in good health.

CDR3 residues: CASAVSGKQYF. In DNA, the CDR3 is TGTGCCAGCGCTGTGTCAGGCAAGCAGTACTTC. The chain uses TRBV12-3 or TRBV12-4 and TRBJ2-7; D remains ambiguous. V dropped 8 bases and J dropped 8 bases, with 13 bases sitting between them. The CDR3 runs 11 residues.